The 5 T cell receptor beta chains below all came from one sample that was sequenced in a study of blood T cell repertoires in COVID-19. The protocol was immunoSEQ multiplex PCR, while the TCRdb copy is restricted to in-frame clones and leaves out a portion. The sample shows some 350,000 clones, approximately 90% of them seen only once. What was sequenced was PBMCs or T cells enriched from blood (not recorded which). The receptor set was obtained from a man aged 18 to 35 who had recovered from COVID-19.

V gene TRBV19 combines with J gene TRBJ2-3; D remains ambiguous. The germline V gene has CDR1 LNHDA and CDR2 SQIVND (reference sequence). Deletions cut 1 base from V and 6 bases from J, with 11 bases between. CDR3 size: 14 residues. CDR3 coding DNA: TGTGCCAGTAGTATAGCTGGTCCTGCGGATACGCAGTATTTT. It encodes CASSIAGPADTQYF.

This chain's CDR3 is CASSRGQDNSPLHF. The DNA for the CDR3 is TGTGCCAGCAGCCGGGGACAGGATAATTCACCCCTCCACTTT. The chain employs TRBV5-4 and TRBJ1-6, with 8 bases that match TRBD1. This CDR3 is 14 amino acids long. Germline V gene lookup returns CDR1 SGHNT and CDR2 YYREEE (reference sequence). V gave up 4 bases and J gave up 5 bases; unmatched junction bases: 2.

This chain uses TRBV24-1 with TRBJ2-1; D may be TRBD2 (5 bases). Germline CDR1 reads KGHDR; CDR2 reads SFDVKD. The V gene lost 12 bases and the J gene lost 0 bases, with 14 bases spanning the gap. The CDR3 contains 14 residues. The CDR3 loop is CAYRRQISYNEQFF. The CDR3 DNA follows: TGTGCCTACCGGAGGCAGATCTCCTACAATGAGCAGTTCTTC.

A single count supports this clone. The gene calls are TRBV5-1 and TRBJ2-3; 9 positions agree with TRBD2. V lost 4 bases and J lost 3; bases outside the gene matches: 6. There are 15 residues in the CDR3. Germline values: CDR1 SGHRS, CDR2 YFSETQ. The CDR3 sequence is CASSPGLARTDTQYF. The CDR3 nucleotides are TGCGCCAGCAGCCCAGGACTAGCGCGGACAGATACGCAGTATTTT. The variable domain in full, with the rest retrieved from reference TRBV5-1 and TRBJ2-3, is KAGVTQTPRYLIKTRGQQVTLSCSPISGHRSVSWYQQTPGQGLQFLFEYFSETQRNKGNFPGRFSGRQFSNSRSEMNVSTLELGDSALYLCASSPGLARTDTQYFGPGTRLTVL.

The V gene is TRBV3-1 (or the pseudogene TRBV3-2), the J gene TRBJ1-6; D gene ambiguous. The V end lost 4 bases, the J end lost 5 bases, and 12 bases lay between the germline ends. This CDR3 contains 15 residues. Germline V lookup: CDR1 LGHDT, CDR2 YNNKEL (reference sequence). This chain's CDR3 is CASSPSTTNNSPLHF. In nucleotides, the CDR3 is TGTGCCAGCAGCCCATCGACAACCAATAATTCACCCCTCCACTTT.